The rows below give T cell receptor beta chains drawn from one sample of a study of regulatory T cells in long-lasting Graves disease. TCRdb re-called the multiplex PCR reads with MiXCR, one entry per CDR3 protein. The data contain fewer than 450,000 distinct CDR3 sequences, 20% to 25% of them singletons. This sample comprised peripheral blood mononuclear cells (PBMCs), obtained when the disease was refractory, from a patient treated with antithyroid drugs. Source of these receptors: a female donor with Graves disease. The CDR3 runs from the conserved cysteine through the conserved F or W. Fields, in order: J gene, clone size, V gene, D gene, CDR3 protein, CDR3 DNA. A D gene is named only where the DNA matches it firmly. Size is stated for part of the rows, as once, few or many counts, or as a class when the clone is expanded.

>TRBJ2-2|-|TRBV7-3|-
CASSSTGTQTGELFF
TGTGCCAGCAGCTCAACCGGGACTCAGACCGGGGAGCTGTTTTTT
>TRBJ1-2|many|TRBV6-1|TRBD1
CASRGTGSNYGYTF
TGTGCCAGCAGGGGGACAGGTTCTAACTATGGCTACACCTTC
>TRBJ2-5|few|TRBV18|-
CASSPLSGVETQYF
TGTGCCAGCTCACCACTTTCTGGGGTGGAGACCCAGTACTTC
>TRBJ2-7|-|TRBV10-2|-
CASCGGGRYEQYF
TGCGCCAGCTGTGGCGGAGGGAGGTACGAGCAGTACTTC
>TRBJ2-5|-|TRBV5-1|-
CASSLGTCVRETQYF
TGCGCCAGCAGCTTGGGGACTTGCGTCCGGGAGACCCAGTACTTC
>TRBJ1-1|many|TRBV20-1|-
CSARVLTINTEAFF
TGCAGTGCTAGAGTCCTCACGATAAACACTGAAGCTTTCTTT
>TRBJ2-7|few|TRBV7-2|-
CASSLDAGRPYEQYF
TGTGCCAGCAGCTTAGACGCGGGAAGGCCCTACGAGCAGTACTTC
>TRBJ2-5|many|TRBV29-1|-
CSVEDRPTQETQYF
TGCAGCGTTGAAGACCGCCCCACGCAAGAGACCCAGTACTTC
>TRBJ1-5|-|TRBV20-1|-
CSARGPGGSNQPQHF
TGCAGTGCTAGAGGGCCGGGGGGGAGCAATCAGCCCCAGCATTTT
>TRBJ2-7|-|TRBV2|TRBD2
CASSDGSGRTYEQYF
TGTGCCAGCAGTGATGGTAGCGGGAGGACCTACGAGCAGTACTTC
>TRBJ1-1|many|TRBV29-1|-
CSAAGTMNTEAFF
TGCAGCGCCGCCGGGACCATGAACACTGAAGCTTTCTTT
>TRBJ1-1|many|TRBV5-1|-
CASSLNAGNTEAFF
TGTGCCAGCAGTTTAAATGCAGGGAACACTGAAGCTTTCTTT
>TRBJ2-4|-|TRBV30|TRBD1
CAWSASGTVVAKNIQYF
TGTGCCTGGAGTGCATCTGGGACAGTCGTAGCCAAAAACATTCAGTACTTC
>TRBJ2-1|-|TRBV5-1|-
CASSPHGDGSYNEQFF
TGCGCCAGCAGCCCTCACGGGGACGGATCCTACAATGAGCAGTTCTTC
>TRBJ1-1|many|TRBV2|-
CASSPDRALNTEAFF
TGTGCCAGCTCACCAGATAGAGCATTGAACACTGAAGCTTTCTTT
>TRBJ2-5|few|TRBV7-9|-
CTSRPDSQETQYF
TGTACCAGCAGGCCCGACAGCCAAGAGACCCAGTACTTC
>TRBJ1-2|-|TRBV6-5|TRBD1
CASSYTATGEPGYTF
TGTGCCAGCAGTTACACGGCTACAGGGGAGCCTGGCTACACCTTC
>TRBJ2-7|many|TRBV12-3/TRBV12-4|TRBD1
CASSSMGTGDEQYF
TGTGCCAGCAGTTCGATGGGGACAGGGGACGAGCAGTACTTC
>TRBJ2-2|-|TRBV12-3/TRBV12-4|TRBD2
CASSQGLASGGELFF
TGTGCCAGCAGCCAGGGACTAGCGAGTGGCGGGGAGCTGTTTTTT
>TRBJ2-7|many|TRBV7-9|-
CASSLGFFGDEQYF
TGTGCCAGCAGCTTAGGCTTCTTCGGGGACGAGCAGTACTTC